This T cell receptor beta chain stems from a study of response to subunit inactivated influenza vaccine. There are a few counts of this clonotype. The antigen is undetermined. Study-level results: Seasonal influenza vaccination, on each occasion, was suggested by the authors to recruit few new T cells.

TCRdb re-analysed the RT-PCR reads in MiXCR, keeping a single row per CDR3 protein. Of some 600,000 distinct CDR3 sequences listed, approximately 15% are singletons. Trimming took 0 bases from V and 0 from J, leaving 18 bases between them. From germline, CDR1 is SGHTA and CDR2 FQGNSA. The CDR3 sequence is 18 residues long. This chain connects TRBV7-2 to TRBJ2-7; D is unclear. The specimen was PBMCs from blood, collected around 14 days before vaccination. The receptor's source is a man between 45 and 60 years old who received an inactivated influenza vaccine. In DNA, the CDR3 is TGTGCCAGCAGCTTAGCGTCCGGCAAAATAATTAGCTCCTACGAGCAGTACTTC. This gives the protein CASSLASGKIISSYEQYF.